Sequencing of this T cell receptor beta chain was carried out in a study of blood T cell repertoires in COVID-19. Study-wide context: Researchers got acute and convalescent COVID-19 samples from the United States, Italy and Spain. PBMCs, B-cell-depleted T cells, or T cells provided the cDNA or gDNA that made up the material.

In the original processing: Reference gene primers were amplified, and this amplification served to estimate nucleated cell counts. The data were produced by immunoSEQ multiplex PCR, yet TCRdb's version contains in-frame clones alone and is incomplete. For V, J and clone size, that table is used; D and trimming come from the DNA. Among around 50,000 clones listed, over 65% were seen once. This clone has just a few counts. The CDR3 is 13 amino acids. Trimming took 0 bases from V and 8 from J; bases not matched to a gene: 3. Germline CDR1 is MRHNA and CDR2 is SNTAGT. Material: peripheral blood. The V gene is TRBV6-4, the J gene TRBJ1-2; 7 bases line up with TRBD1. This TCR derives from a human donor in a cohort sampled during active COVID-19. Written as DNA, the CDR3 is TGTGCCAGCAGTGACTCCGAAGGGGGCGGCTACACCTTC. Its translation: CASSDSEGGGYTF.